These 13 T cell receptor beta chains came from one sample sequenced in a study of T cell repertoires in cytomegalovirus infection. TCRdb used MiXCR to reprocess the reads, holding one entry per CDR3 protein. The sample has under 100,000 distinct CDR3 sequences; 3.7% are singletons. The sample comprised PBMCs. The receptors were sampled from a human donor in good health (CMV status not recorded). Some clones in this sample may be carry-over from other donors' samples.

This clonotype was detected ten times or more. The genes are TRBV4-2 and TRBJ2-7; 11 positions agree with TRBD1. Per the germline V gene, CDR1 is LGHNA and CDR2 is YNFKEQ. The CDR3 is 16 amino acids. Trimming took 0 bases from V and 3 from J; bases not matched to a gene: 4. CDR3 nucleotide sequence: TGTGCCAGCAGCCAAGATCCCGGGACAGGGGGCTACGAGCAGTACTTC. It encodes CASSQDPGTGGYEQYF.

This clonotype was recorded at least ten times. The rearrangement uses TRBV7-2 and TRBJ1-6, with 9 bases fitting TRBD1. This CDR3 has 16 amino acids. CDR1 is SGHTA and CDR2 is FQGNSA in the germline V gene. Trimming removed 1 base from V and 10 bases from J; junction bases left unmatched: 8. The CDR3 is CASSLGYRGLRSPLHF. The CDR3 coding sequence is TGTGCCAGCAGCTTAGGTTACAGGGGGCTCCGATCACCCCTCCACTTT.

The chain employs TRBV7-6 and TRBJ1-1; D ambiguous. CDR3 length: 14 residues. Germline loops: CDR1 SGHVS, CDR2 FNYEAQ. Trimming took 1 base from V and 1 from J, leaving 7 bases between them. CDR3 DNA sequence: TGTGCCAGCAGCTTAGAGGATGCGAACACTGAAGCTTTCTTT. Protein: CASSLEDANTEAFF.

This clonotype appeared many times. At one end, the junction sequence differs from germline, possibly due to a read error. The chain recombines TRBV19 with TRBJ2-1; 9 bases are a match to TRBD1. Germline V CDR1 and CDR2: LNHDA, SQIVND (reference sequence). This CDR3 is built from 13 residues. CDR3 loop: CASSATGGLHMVF. CDR3 bases: TGTGCCAGTAGTGCGACAGGGGGATTGCACATGGTCTTC.

This clonotype occurred many times. The gene calls are TRBV5-1 and TRBJ1-2; the D gene is possibly TRBD1 (6 bases). Germline CDR1 is SGHRS and CDR2 is YFSETQ. Trimming pared 2 bases from V and 7 bases from J, leaving 9 bases between. The CDR3 extends over 12 amino acids. CDR3 coding DNA: TGCGCCAGCAGCTTCAAGGGGGGTGGCTACACCTTC. This sequence encodes CASSFKGGGYTF. Supplemented by reference TRBV5-1 and TRBJ1-2, the full variable domain reads KAGVTQTPRYLIKTRGQQVTLSCSPISGHRSVSWYQQTPGQGLQFLFEYFSETQRNKGNFPGRFSGRQFSNSRSEMNVSTLELGDSALYLCASSFKGGGYTFGSGTRLTVV.

This clonotype was seen many times. The V call is TRBV5-1, the J call TRBJ1-2; tentatively, D is TRBD1 (6 bases). This CDR3 has 14 amino acids. V was clipped by 0 bases and J by 5 bases, with 11 bases between them. Germline CDR1 is SGHRS and CDR2 is YFSETQ. CDR3 nucleotides: TGCGCCAGCAGCTTGGAATCCAGGGGTTATGGCTACACCTTC. Its protein product is CASSLESRGYGYTF.

This clonotype was detected ten times or more. The rearrangement joins TRBV7-3 to TRBJ2-1; D possibly corresponds to TRBD1 (5 bases). The length of the CDR3 is 16 residues. The ends were cut back, 5 bases at V and 9 bases at J, with 23 bases in the middle. Germline CDR1 is SGHTA and CDR2 is FQGTGA. The CDR3: CASSLVGKVQGSEQFF. The CDR3 DNA follows: TGTGCCAGCAGCCTGGTGGGTAAGGTCCAGGGTAGTGAGCAGTTCTTC. The full variable domain, its missing parts supplied by reference TRBV7-3 and TRBJ2-1, is GAGVSQTPSNKVTEKGKYVELRCDPISGHTALYWYRQSLGQGPEFLIYFQGTGAADDSGLPNDRFFAVRPEGSVSTLKIQRTERGDSAVYLCASSLVGKVQGSEQFFGPGTRLTVL.

This clonotype has ten or more counts. This chain joins TRBV29-1 and TRBJ2-1; D possibly corresponds to TRBD1 (5 bases). Deletions cut 7 bases from V and 4 bases from J, with 8 bases between. This CDR3 is 11 amino acids long. Germline CDR1 is SQVTM and CDR2 is ANQGSEA. CDR3 loop: CSGTSYNEQFF. The CDR3 DNA reads TGCAGCGGGACATCTTACAATGAGCAGTTCTTC.

This clonotype was counted only a few times. V gene TRBV7-2 combines with J gene TRBJ2-1; 8 bases fit TRBD1. The V and J ends lost 4 bases and 9 bases, in that order; junction bases with no gene match: 8. Per germline, CDR1 SGHTA and CDR2 FQGNSA. The CDR3 runs to 14 residues. CDR3 DNA sequence: TGTGCCAGCAGCTCGGGACAGGTGGTAGGTGAGCAGTTCTTC. Protein: CASSSGQVVGEQFF.

This clonotype was seen ten or more times. The gene calls are TRBV11-2 and TRBJ2-7; 12 bases align to TRBD2. The CDR3 loop spans 11 amino acids. Trimming cost V 8 bases and J 9 bases; bases outside gene matches: 2. The germline V gene has CDR1 SGHAT and CDR2 FQNNGV. The CDR3 DNA reads as TGTGCCAGCCTAGCGGGGGGGGTGCAGTACTTC. Translated: CASLAGGVQYF.

This clonotype was counted many times. The chain uses TRBV10-3 and TRBJ2-2, with a possible D match to TRBD2 (6 bases). Germline-derived CDR1 and CDR2 are ENHRY and SYGVKD. There are 15 residues in the CDR3. V was trimmed by 0 bases and J by 6 bases, leaving 11 bases between them. The CDR3 nucleotides are TGTGCCATCAGTGAGTCGGGCGGCGGGGCCGGGGAGCTGTTTTTT. This encodes CAISESGGGAGELFF.

This clonotype was seen ten or more times. The chain uses TRBV7-8 and TRBJ2-1, with TRBD2 identical over 8 bases. CDR1 is SGHVS, CDR2 FQNEAQ, per germline. With V trimmed by 2 bases and J by 6 bases, 3 bases remained unmatched. The CDR3 is made up of 14 amino acids. The CDR3 region has the DNA TGTGCCAGCAGCTTATCGGGGGGGGCCAATGAGCAGTTCTTC. This gives the protein CASSLSGGANEQFF.

This clonotype was seen ten or more times. The chain carries TRBV7-3 and TRBJ2-3, with a tentative D call TRBD2 (5 bases). Germline values: CDR1 SGHTA, CDR2 FQGTGA. This CDR3 region has 13 residues. Trimming removed 4 bases from V and 6 bases from J, with 11 bases in between. CDR3 DNA: TGTGCCAGCAGCTCCCGGACTGTGGATACGCAGTATTTT. Its translation is CASSSRTVDTQYF.